This entry lists 21 T cell receptor beta chains sequenced from one sample in a study of glioma-infiltrating T cells. Using RNA template, CDR3s of TCR alpha and beta were amplified with iRepertoire arm-PCR. TCRdb re-called the multiplex PCR reads through MiXCR, storing one row per CDR3 protein. This sample has around 130,000 distinct CDR3 sequences, with 24% found just once. Sequences were obtained from glioma tissue, nonneoplastic brain tissue, or PBMCs (not recorded which). The origin of the receptors is a human donor with low-grade glioma or glioblastoma, undergoing nonglioma brain surgery, or in good health (not recorded which).

This clonotype was detected ten times or more. V is TRBV15 and J is TRBJ2-2, with no clear D. This CDR3 is 14 amino acids long. Trimming removed 1 base at V and 4 bases at J, with 7 bases between. Germline assignment: CDR1 LNHNV and CDR2 YYDKDF (reference sequence). The CDR3 DNA is TGTGCCACCAGCAGAGTTCCGGTCACCGGGGAGCTGTTTTTT. This translates into CATSRVPVTGELFF.

Ten or more counts support this clonotype. J is TRBJ2-7 and V is TRBV28, with D perhaps given as TRBD1 or TRBD2 (6 bases each). Germline CDR1 and CDR2: MDHEN and SYDVKM. This CDR3 has 17 residues. V was clipped by 3 bases and J by 6 bases, with 24 bases between them. CDR3 residues: CASSFGARGGQFAEQYV. The CDR3 DNA reads TGTGCCAGCAGTTTTGGGGCCCGAGGGGGGCAGTTCGCCGAGCAGTACGTC.

This clonotype appeared many times. The chain employs TRBV20-1 and TRBJ1-1, with D possibly matching TRBD1 (6 bases). From germline, CDR1 is DFQATT and CDR2 SNEGSKA (reference sequence). This CDR3 region has 12 residues. Between the trimmed V and J ends, which lost 4 bases and 5 bases, there was a span of 11 bases. The CDR3, as DNA: TGCAGTGCTACGGCAGGGGTTACTGAAGCTTTCTTT. It translates to CSATAGVTEAFF.

This sequence joins TRBV20-1 and TRBJ2-1, with 10 nucleotides matching TRBD2. The V gene's germline CDR1 is DFQATT and CDR2 SNEGSKA (reference sequence). There are 15 residues in the CDR3. J lost 5 bases, V lost 2 bases, and 6 bases had no gene match. CDR3: CSARQLAGTHNEQFF. DNA of the CDR3: TGCAGTGCTAGACAACTAGCGGGGACCCACAATGAGCAGTTCTTC.

The V and J genes are TRBV12-5 and TRBJ2-7, with 8 bases that match TRBD1. The CDR3 spans 15 residues. V lost 6 bases to trimming and J lost 3 bases; unmatched junction nucleotides: 10. The germline V gene has CDR1 LGHNT and CDR2 FRNRAP. DNA for the CDR3: TGTGCTAGTGGCTATAGGACAGGGCCCCACTACGAGCAGTACGTC. Its protein is CASGYRTGPHYEQYV.

This chain joins TRBV19 and TRBJ1-1, with a possible D match to TRBD1 (6 bases). Trimming shortened V by 3 bases and J by 6 bases, and 17 bases separated the two germline ends. The CDR3 has 15 amino acids. Germline V gene lookup returns CDR1 LNHDA and CDR2 SQIVND (reference sequence). The CDR3 loop reads CASSIPGGGGPEAFF. DNA for the CDR3: TGTGCCAGTAGTATCCCCGGGGGGGGGGGCCCTGAAGCTTTCTTT.

The rearrangement joins TRBV5-4 to TRBJ1-2; D is unclear. Trimming pared 3 bases from V and 2 bases from J, leaving 11 bases between. The germline gives CDR1 SGHNT, CDR2 YYREEE (reference sequence). There are 14 residues in the CDR3. Written as DNA, the CDR3 is TGTGCCAGCAGCTCGCCCGTAGGGAACTATGGCTACACCTTC. Translation: CASSSPVGNYGYTF. The full variable domain, rest sourced from reference TRBV5-4 and TRBJ1-2, is ETGVTQSPTHLIKTRGQQVTLRCSSQSGHNTVSWYQQALGQGPQFIFQYYREEENGRGNFPPRFSGLQFPNYSSELNVNALELDDSALYLCASSSPVGNYGYTFGSGTRLTVV.

This clonotype was seen at least ten times. The chain links TRBV27 to TRBJ1-6, with TRBD1 as a possible D gene (5 bases). Trimming left V 4 bases short and J 2 bases short, with 6 bases between. This CDR3 contains 14 residues. The V gene's germline CDR1 is MNHEY and CDR2 SMNVEV (reference sequence). The CDR3 sequence is CASSSRAYNSPLHF. CDR3 DNA sequence: TGTGCCAGCAGTTCCAGGGCCTATAATTCACCCCTCCACTTT.

This clonotype has more than one count but fewer than ten. The V and J genes are TRBV10-2 and TRBJ2-1; TRBD1 is a possible D gene (6 bases). V lost 7 bases, J lost 2 bases, and 12 bases lay in between. The CDR3 runs 14 residues. Germline V gives CDR1 WSHSY, CDR2 SAAADI. The CDR3 protein is CASTTGHPYNEQFF. CDR3 bases: TGCGCCAGCACTACGGGACATCCCTACAATGAGCAGTTCTTC.

This clonotype was picked up one time. The chain combines TRBV7-9 with TRBJ1-4; D gene ambiguous. CDR3 length: 18 residues. V dropped 3 bases and J dropped 4 bases, with 21 bases sitting between them. The germline gives CDR1 SEHNR, CDR2 FQNEAQ (reference sequence). The CDR3 DNA reads as TGTGCCAGCAGCTTCCAATACGGGAAACTTGAGGGTAATGAAAAACTGTTTTTT. As protein: CASSFQYGKLEGNEKLFF. Looking up the rest from reference TRBV7-9 and TRBJ1-4 gives the full variable domain: DTGVSQNPRHKITKRGQNVTFRCDPISEHNRLYWYRQTLGQGPEFLTYFQNEAQLEKSRLLSDRFSAERPKGSFSTLEIQRTEQGDSAMYLCASSFQYGKLEGNEKLFFGSGTQLSVL.

This clonotype has only a few counts. The chain joins TRBV19 to TRBJ2-1, with 8 bases identical to TRBD1. Germline V gene data show CDR1 as LNHDA and CDR2 as SQIVND (reference sequence). Trimming at V came to 6 bases and at J to 4 bases, leaving 11 bases not matched to a gene. This CDR3 spans 16 amino acids. This chain's CDR3 is CASRDRGGGGYNEQFF. The CDR3 DNA reads TGTGCCAGTAGAGACAGGGGAGGAGGGGGATACAATGAGCAGTTCTTC. Drawing the rest from reference TRBV19 and TRBJ2-1, the complete variable domain is DGGITQSPKYLFRKEGQNVTLSCEQNLNHDAMYWYRQDPGQGLRLIYYSQIVNDFQKGDIAEGYSVSREKKESFPLTVTSAQKNPTAFYLCASRDRGGGGYNEQFFGPGTRLTVL.

This clonotype was seen many times. The J gene is TRBJ1-5, the V gene TRBV27; TRBD1 aligns across 9 bases. From germline, CDR1 is MNHEY and CDR2 SMNVEV (reference sequence). V was clipped by 2 bases and J by 2 bases; unmatched bases: 1. CDR3 length: 15 residues. The CDR3 DNA reads TGTGCCAGCAGTTTAGGGGACAGGGGCAATCAGCCCCAGCATTTT. Its translation is CASSLGDRGNQPQHF.

This chain joins TRBV5-6 and TRBJ1-1; D is uncertain. CDR1 is SGHDT, CDR2 YYEEEE, per germline. The CDR3 is made up of 14 amino acids. Trimming left V 4 bases short and J 2 bases short, with 12 bases between. CDR3 in amino acids: CASSRGGENTEAFF. CDR3 nucleotide sequence: TGTGCCAGCAGCCGTGGTGGAGAAAACACTGAAGCTTTCTTT.

This clonotype was counted between two and nine times. V usage is TRBV4-1 and J usage is TRBJ1-5; 7 bases are shared with TRBD1. V trimming: 3 bases; J trimming: 0 bases; junction bases outside the gene matches: 11. This CDR3 spans 18 amino acids. Germline assignment: CDR1 MGHRA and CDR2 YSYEKL. This chain's CDR3 is CASSQGRDRKDSNQPQHF. CDR3 DNA: TGCGCCAGCAGCCAGGGCCGGGACAGAAAAGATAGCAATCAGCCCCAGCATTTT.

The V call is TRBV6-7, the J call TRBJ2-3; no clear D. TRBV6-7 is sorted into the ORF group, with uncertain function. Trimming shortened V by 0 bases and J by 0 bases, and 13 bases separated the two germline ends. The CDR3 runs 17 residues. The CDR3 region is CASSYSRKGSSTDTQYF. The CDR3 nucleotides are TGTGCCAGCAGTTACTCGAGGAAGGGTAGTAGCACAGATACGCAGTATTTT.

As regards this clonotype: A read error may be the cause here, since a much bigger clone is one base away. This chain uses TRBV7-9 with TRBJ1-1; D unclear. The length of the CDR3 is 11 residues. Germline V gene data show CDR1 as SEHNR and CDR2 as FQNEAQ (reference sequence). Trimming took 5 bases from V and 14 from J, leaving 15 bases between them. CDR3 sequence: CASSLSIPSFF. The CDR3 nucleotides are TGTGCCAGCAGCCTGTCAATCCCGTCGTTCTTT.

The J gene is TRBJ2-2, the V gene TRBV19, with D perhaps TRBD2 (5 bases). In germline, CDR1 is LNHDA, CDR2 SQIVND (reference sequence). V gave up 10 bases and J gave up 0 bases, with 9 bases separating them. The CDR3 runs 13 residues. CDR3 DNA sequence: TGTGCCACCGCCGGGGCGAACACCGGGGAGCTGTTTTTT. Translation gives CATAGANTGELFF.

This clonotype was counted a few times. This chain links TRBV11-2 with TRBJ2-1; 7 positions agree with TRBD2. V trimming: 5 bases; J trimming: 9 bases; junction bases outside the gene matches: 4. The CDR3 consists of 12 residues. Germline CDR1 is SGHAT and CDR2 is FQNNGV. The CDR3 sequence: CASSPREGEQFF. Written as DNA, the CDR3 is TGTGCCAGCAGCCCCAGGGAGGGTGAGCAGTTCTTC.

The table lists this clonotype with a count of one. Given a much more abundant clone one base away, this may be a read error. The chain couples TRBV7-9 to TRBJ1-2; 9 bases map to TRBD1. Germline CDR1 and CDR2: SEHNR and FQNEAQ (reference sequence). This CDR3 is built from 16 residues. The CDR3 bases are TGCGCCAGCAGCCGAGGGCCCCAGACAGGGGGGTATGTCTACACCTTC. Translation: CASSRGPQTGGYVYTF.

This clonotype showed up many times. This chain uses TRBV28 with TRBJ1-5; unclear D gene. V lost 8 bases and J lost 0, with 11 bases in between. The CDR3 totals 14 residues. Looked up from germline, CDR1 is MDHEN and CDR2 is SYDVKM. The CDR3 DNA follows: TGTGCCAGCCGGCTATCGTATAGCAATCAGCCCCAGCATTTT. Amino acids: CASRLSYSNQPQHF.

The chain is built from TRBV15 and TRBJ2-6, with a possible D match to TRBD2 (5 bases). This CDR3 is 15 amino acids long. Trimming removed 7 bases from V and 4 bases from J, with 14 bases in between. Germline values: CDR1 LNHNV, CDR2 YYDKDF (reference sequence). CDR3 region: CATTGTGSGANVLTF. CDR3 bases: TGTGCCACCACGGGTACGGGATCCGGGGCCAACGTCCTGACTTTC.